This T cell receptor (beta chain) is drawn from a study of T cells in Graves' hyperthyroidism and ophthalmopathy. General study findings and limits: Most thyroid clonotypes expanded above 0.001 were also detected in blood. Classification by a 13 V-J model distinguished ophthalmopathy from stable hyperthyroidism.

Worth noting for this clonotype: Its antigen remains unidentified.

The TCR beta CDR3 regions underwent amplification using RNA transcripts as the source. During a first-round RT-PCR of the TCR CDR3, the HTBI primer set was used. TCRdb used MiXCR to reprocess the multiplex PCR reads, holding one entry per CDR3 protein. The sample shows around 500,000 distinct CDR3 sequences, approximately 15% of them seen only once. Hyperthyroidism had been newly diagnosed in patients aged 18 to 65, and its duration was under 2 months. The material sequenced was blood. The clonotype originates from a woman younger than 35 with Graves' hyperthyroidism.

In nucleotides, the CDR3 is TGCGCCAGCAGCTTGGGAAGGGCCGCACCAAATTCACCCCTCCACTTT. It encodes CASSLGRAAPNSPLHF. The chain uses TRBV5-1 and TRBJ1-6; no reliable D call. This CDR3 has 16 amino acids. V was pared by 0 bases and J by 7 bases, with 14 bases between. Germline CDR1 reads SGHRS; CDR2 reads YFSETQ.